Only a few counts were recorded for the clone carrying this TCR beta chain. Its target is unknown. From the RT-PCR reads, TCRdb called clonotypes with MiXCR, one entry per CDR3 protein. This sample has around 760,000 distinct CDR3 sequences, with around 13% found just once. These data come from a study of response to subunit inactivated influenza vaccine. V was clipped by 4 bases and J by 3 bases, with 14 bases between them. CDR3 length: 14 residues. CDR1 SGDLS and CDR2 YYNGEE come from the germline V gene. Points from the study as a whole: The authors offered the suggestion that each seasonal influenza vaccination recruits few new T cells.

This chain connects TRBV9 to TRBJ2-7; D might be TRBD2 (6 bases). Sample: PBMCs from blood, taken 14 to 15 days before vaccination. This receptor was obtained from a man aged 45-65 years who received an inactivated influenza vaccine. This chain's CDR3 is CASSSTSRNYEQYF. In DNA form, the CDR3 reads TGTGCCAGCAGCTCCACTAGCAGAAACTACGAGCAGTACTTC. The entire variable domain, with the rest obtained from reference TRBV9 and TRBJ2-7, is as follows: DSGVTQTPKHLITATGQRVTLRCSPRSGDLSVYWYQQSLDQGLQFLIQYYNGEERAKGNILERFSAQQFPDLHSELNLSSLELGDSALYFCASSSTSRNYEQYFGPGTRLTVT.